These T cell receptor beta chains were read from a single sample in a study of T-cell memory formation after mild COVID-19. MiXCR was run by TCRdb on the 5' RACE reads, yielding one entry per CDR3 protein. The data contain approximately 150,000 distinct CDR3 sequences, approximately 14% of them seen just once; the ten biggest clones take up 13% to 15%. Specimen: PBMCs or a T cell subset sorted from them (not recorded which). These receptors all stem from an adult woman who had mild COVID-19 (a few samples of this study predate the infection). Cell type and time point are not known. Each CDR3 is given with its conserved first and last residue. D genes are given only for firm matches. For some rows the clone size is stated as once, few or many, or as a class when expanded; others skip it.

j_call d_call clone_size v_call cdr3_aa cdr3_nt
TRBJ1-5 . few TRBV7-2 CASSPTYGSNQPQHF TGTGCCAGCAGCCCTACCTATGGTAGCAATCAGCCCCAGCATTTT
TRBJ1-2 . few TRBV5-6 CASSLSYTGRFGYTF TGTGCCAGCAGCTTGTCTTATACAGGGCGATTCGGCTACACCTTC
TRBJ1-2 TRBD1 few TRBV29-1 CSVEVWGLGQGAGFGYTF TGCAGCGTTGAGGTATGGGGCCTCGGACAGGGGGCTGGTTTTGGCTACACCTTC
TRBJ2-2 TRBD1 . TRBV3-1 CASRPGTGVGTGELFF TGTGCCAGCAGACCCGGGACAGGGGTTGGGACCGGGGAGCTGTTTTTT
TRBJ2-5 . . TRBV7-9 CASSLAGGVETQYF TGTGCCAGCAGCTTAGCGGGGGGCGTCGAGACCCAGTACTTC
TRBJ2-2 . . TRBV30 CAWKWGRGTGELFF TGTGCCTGGAAATGGGGGCGGGGGACCGGGGAGCTGTTTTTT
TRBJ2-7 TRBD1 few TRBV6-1 CASSEVPGQAMEQYF TGTGCCAGCAGTGAGGTCCCGGGACAGGCTATGGAGCAGTACTTC
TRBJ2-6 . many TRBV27 CASSSPAGANVLTF TGTGCCAGCAGTTCCCCGGCTGGGGCCAACGTCCTGACTTTC
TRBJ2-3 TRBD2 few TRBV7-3 CASSLAGGITDTQYF TGTGCCAGCAGCCTAGCGGGAGGGATCACAGATACGCAGTATTTT
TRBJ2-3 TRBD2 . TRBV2 CASSEALLAGVGDTQYF TGTGCCAGCAGTGAAGCGCTGTTAGCGGGAGTGGGAGATACGCAGTATTTT
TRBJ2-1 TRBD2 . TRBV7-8 CASSRRLAGALNEQFF TGTGCCAGCAGCCGGAGACTAGCGGGGGCCCTTAATGAGCAGTTCTTC
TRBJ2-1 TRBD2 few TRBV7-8 CASSLSASGGYNEQFF TGTGCCAGCAGCTTATCGGCTAGCGGGGGCTACAATGAGCAGTTCTTC
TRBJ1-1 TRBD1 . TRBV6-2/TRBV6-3 CASSYSAGGSNTEAFF TGTGCCAGCAGTTACTCCGCAGGGGGTTCGAACACTGAAGCTTTCTTT
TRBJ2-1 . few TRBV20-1 CSARAAGISYNEQFF TGCAGTGCTAGAGCGGCGGGGATCTCCTACAATGAGCAGTTCTTC
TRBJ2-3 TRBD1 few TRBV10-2 CASSVGQGRTDTQYF TGCGCCAGCAGTGTCGGACAGGGGCGGACAGATACGCAGTATTTT
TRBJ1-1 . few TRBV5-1 CASSWAGAEAFF TGCGCCAGCAGCTGGGCAGGCGCTGAAGCTTTCTTT
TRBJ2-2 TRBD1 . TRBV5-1 CASSQRDRGLYTGELFF TGCGCCAGCAGCCAACGGGACAGGGGGCTGTACACCGGGGAGCTGTTTTTT
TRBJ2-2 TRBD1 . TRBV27 CASSYYGTGGTGELFF TGTGCCAGCAGTTACTATGGGACAGGGGGCACCGGGGAGCTGTTTTTT
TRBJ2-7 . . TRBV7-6 CASTQSQLSYEQYF TGTGCCAGCACCCAATCCCAGCTCTCCTACGAGCAGTACTTC
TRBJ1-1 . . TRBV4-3 CASSHTHLIGVNTEAFF TGCGCCAGCAGCCACACACATCTTATTGGGGTGAACACTGAAGCTTTCTTT
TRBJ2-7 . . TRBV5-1 CASSLTQFPTYEQYF TGCGCCAGCAGCTTAACACAGTTCCCTACCTACGAGCAGTACTTC
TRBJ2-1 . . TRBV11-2 CASSFNAPSSYNEQFF TGTGCCAGCAGCTTCAATGCCCCTAGCTCCTACAATGAGCAGTTCTTC
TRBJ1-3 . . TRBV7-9 CASSSIRGGLHTIYF TGTGCCAGCAGCTCCATCAGGGGTGGTCTGCACACCATATATTTT
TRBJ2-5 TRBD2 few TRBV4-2 CASSQGIGAGGYETQYF TGTGCCAGCAGCCAAGGGATCGGCGCGGGAGGGTATGAGACCCAGTACTTC
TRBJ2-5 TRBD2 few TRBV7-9 CASSASAREGTETQYF TGTGCCAGCAGCGCCTCCGCTCGGGAGGGTACCGAGACCCAGTACTTC
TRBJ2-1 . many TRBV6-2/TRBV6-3 CASSYPTGGYNEQFF TGTGCCAGCAGTTACCCGACGGGTGGCTACAATGAGCAGTTCTTC
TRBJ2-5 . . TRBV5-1 CASSHPGEETQYF TGCGCCAGCAGCCACCCCGGGGAAGAGACCCAGTACTTC
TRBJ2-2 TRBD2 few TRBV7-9 CASSFTAGSGELFF TGTGCCAGCAGCTTTACAGCGGGGAGCGGGGAGCTGTTTTTT
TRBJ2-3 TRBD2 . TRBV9 CASSARTSGAKADTQYF TGTGCCAGCAGCGCTCGGACTAGCGGGGCCAAGGCAGATACGCAGTATTTT
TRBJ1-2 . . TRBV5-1 CASSLDMRGSYTF TGCGCCAGCAGCTTGGACATGCGCGGGAGCTACACCTTC
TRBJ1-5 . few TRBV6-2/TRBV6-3 CASSSIGGNQPQHF TGTGCCAGCAGTTCCATAGGGGGCAATCAGCCCCAGCATTTT
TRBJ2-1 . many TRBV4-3 CASSQGLAYEQFF TGCGCCAGCAGCCAAGGGCTAGCCTATGAGCAGTTCTTC
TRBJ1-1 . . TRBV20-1 CSARATTEAFF TGCAGTGCTAGAGCTACCACTGAAGCTTTCTTT
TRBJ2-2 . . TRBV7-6 CASSPGPNTGELFF TGTGCCAGCAGCCCGGGACCGAACACCGGGGAGCTGTTTTTT
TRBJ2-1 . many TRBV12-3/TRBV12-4 CASSGGLAAYNEQFF TGTGCCAGCAGTGGGGGGCTAGCGGCCTACAATGAGCAGTTCTTC
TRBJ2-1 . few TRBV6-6 CASSYEGRSYNEQFF TGTGCCAGCAGTTACGAGGGCAGGTCCTACAATGAGCAGTTCTTC
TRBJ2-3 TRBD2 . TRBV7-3 CASSLPARLAEISTDTQYF TGTGCCAGCAGCTTACCTGCCAGACTAGCGGAGATTAGCACAGATACGCAGTATTTT
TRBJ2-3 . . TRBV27 CASSSGTAGADTQYF TGTGCCAGCAGCTCAGGGACAGCGGGGGCAGATACGCAGTATTTT
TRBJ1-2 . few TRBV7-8 CASSERGSMGYTF TGTGCCAGCAGCGAGAGGGGATCCATGGGCTACACCTTC
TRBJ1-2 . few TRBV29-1 CSVAPGSYGYTF TGCAGCGTTGCCCCCGGGTCCTATGGCTACACCTTC
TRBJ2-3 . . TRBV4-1 CASSQVRMDTQYF TGCGCCAGCAGCCAAGTTAGAATGGATACGCAGTATTTT
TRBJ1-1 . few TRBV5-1 CASSPQPVNTEAFF TGCGCCAGCAGCCCACAGCCTGTGAACACTGAAGCTTTCTTT
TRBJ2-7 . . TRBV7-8 CASRPRVAYEQYF TGTGCCAGCAGACCCAGGGTCGCCTACGAGCAGTACTTC
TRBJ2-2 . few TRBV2 CASSVPDTGELFF TGTGCCAGCAGTGTGCCCGACACCGGGGAGCTGTTTTTT
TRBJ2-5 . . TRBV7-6 CASSLRTRSKETQYF TGTGCCAGCAGCCTTCGGACCAGATCCAAAGAGACCCAGTACTTC
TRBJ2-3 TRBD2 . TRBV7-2 CASSSLAAVSTDTQYF TGTGCCAGCAGCTCACTAGCGGCTGTAAGCACAGATACGCAGTATTTT
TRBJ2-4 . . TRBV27 CASGINSVANIQYF TGTGCCAGCGGAATAAACTCCGTGGCGAACATTCAGTACTTC
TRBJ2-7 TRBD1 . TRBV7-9 CASSARTGGYEQYF TGTGCCAGCAGCGCCCGGACAGGGGGCTACGAGCAGTACTTC
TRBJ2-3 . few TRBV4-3 CASSQDLSTDTQYF TGCGCCAGCAGCCAAGATCTGAGTACAGATACGCAGTATTTT
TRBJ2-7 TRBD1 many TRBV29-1 CSVVTTGYYEQYF TGCAGCGTCGTGACGACAGGGTACTACGAGCAGTACTTC